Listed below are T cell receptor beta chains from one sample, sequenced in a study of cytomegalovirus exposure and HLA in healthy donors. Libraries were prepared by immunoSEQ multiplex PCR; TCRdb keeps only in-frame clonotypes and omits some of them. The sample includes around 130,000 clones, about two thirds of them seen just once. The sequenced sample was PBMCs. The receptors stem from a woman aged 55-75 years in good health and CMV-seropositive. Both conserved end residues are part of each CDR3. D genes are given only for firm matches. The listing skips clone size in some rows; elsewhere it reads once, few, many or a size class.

CDR3 protein: CASSPRTGGNYGYTF; CDR3 DNA: TGTGCCAGCAGCCCCAGGACAGGGGGAAACTATGGCTACACCTTC; clone size: -; J gene: TRBJ1-2; D gene: TRBD1; V gene: TRBV7-3
CDR3 protein: CASSDGTANSPLHF; CDR3 DNA: TGTGCCAGCAGCGATGGAACAGCTAATTCACCCCTCCACTTT; clone size: -; J gene: TRBJ1-6; D gene: -; V gene: TRBV9
CDR3 protein: CANSPQAGDYGYTF; CDR3 DNA: TGTGCCAACAGCCCCCAGGCAGGTGACTATGGCTACACCTTC; clone size: once; J gene: TRBJ1-2; D gene: -; V gene: TRBV7-2
CDR3 protein: CASSEQGEYQPQHF; CDR3 DNA: TGCGCCAGCAGTGAACAGGGAGAGTATCAGCCCCAGCATTTT; clone size: -; J gene: TRBJ1-5; D gene: -; V gene: TRBV10-1
CDR3 protein: CASSLAADSYEQYF; CDR3 DNA: TGTGCCAGCAGCTTAGCGGCGGACTCCTACGAGCAGTACTTC; clone size: few; J gene: TRBJ2-7; D gene: -; V gene: TRBV11-2
CDR3 protein: CASSLGGPGATEAFF; CDR3 DNA: TGTGCCAGCAGCTTGGGGGGGCCGGGTGCCACTGAAGCTTTCTTT; clone size: once; J gene: TRBJ1-1; D gene: -; V gene: TRBV7-9
CDR3 protein: CATSRDKVRSVEQYF; CDR3 DNA: TGTGCCACCAGCAGAGATAAAGTGAGGAGCGTCGAGCAGTACTTC; clone size: -; J gene: TRBJ2-7; D gene: -; V gene: TRBV15
CDR3 protein: CASSFGTGQETQYF; CDR3 DNA: TGTGCCAGCAGCTTTGGGACAGGCCAAGAGACCCAGTACTTC; clone size: -; J gene: TRBJ2-5; D gene: TRBD1; V gene: TRBV5-6
CDR3 protein: CASSSLAGGNYNEQFF; CDR3 DNA: TGTGCCAGCAGTTCACTAGCGGGGGGGAACTACAATGAGCAGTTCTTC; clone size: once; J gene: TRBJ2-1; D gene: TRBD2; V gene: TRBV28
CDR3 protein: CASSPPGTGGFYEQYF; CDR3 DNA: TGTGCCAGCAGTCCCCCCGGGACAGGGGGCTTCTACGAGCAGTACTTC; clone size: -; J gene: TRBJ2-7; D gene: TRBD1; V gene: TRBV6-6
CDR3 protein: CSGDRGPVRETQYF; CDR3 DNA: TGCAGCGGGGACAGGGGGCCAGTCAGGGAGACCCAGTACTTC; clone size: -; J gene: TRBJ2-5; D gene: TRBD1; V gene: TRBV29-1
CDR3 protein: CASSHKGRDTHSGANVLTF; CDR3 DNA: TGTGCCAGCAGCCACAAAGGACGGGACACCCACTCTGGGGCCAACGTCCTGACTTTC; clone size: -; J gene: TRBJ2-6; D gene: -; V gene: TRBV7-9
CDR3 protein: CASSSRPTGANTEAFF; CDR3 DNA: TGTGCCAGCAGCTCCCGACCGACAGGGGCGAACACTGAAGCTTTCTTT; clone size: -; J gene: TRBJ1-1; D gene: TRBD1; V gene: TRBV7-6
CDR3 protein: CASTSDSTSLSYNEQFF; CDR3 DNA: TGTGCCAGTACCTCGGACAGCACAAGCCTCTCCTACAATGAGCAGTTCTTC; clone size: -; J gene: TRBJ2-1; D gene: -; V gene: TRBV19
CDR3 protein: CASAVVLSGELFF; CDR3 DNA: TGTGCTAGTGCTGTTGTCCTATCCGGGGAGCTGTTTTTT; clone size: -; J gene: TRBJ2-2; D gene: -; V gene: TRBV12-5
CDR3 protein: CASSSPENIQYF; CDR3 DNA: TGTGCCAGCAGTTCCCCTGAAAACATTCAGTACTTC; clone size: -; J gene: TRBJ2-4; D gene: -; V gene: TRBV6-6
CDR3 protein: CASSGRENYGYTF; CDR3 DNA: TGTGCCAGCAGTGGCAGGGAAAACTATGGCTACACCTTC; clone size: once; J gene: TRBJ1-2; D gene: -; V gene: TRBV27
CDR3 protein: CASGGGASEKLFF; CDR3 DNA: TGTGCCAGCGGCGGAGGGGCCTCTGAAAAACTGTTTTTT; clone size: few; J gene: TRBJ1-4; D gene: -; V gene: TRBV6-1
CDR3 protein: CASSPGQGASAQYF; CDR3 DNA: TGCGCCAGCAGCCCGGGACAGGGGGCATCGGCGCAGTACTTC; clone size: -; J gene: TRBJ2-7; D gene: TRBD1; V gene: TRBV4-1
CDR3 protein: CSVGDPLWTGGNSNTGELFF; CDR3 DNA: TGCAGCGTTGGGGACCCTCTTTGGACAGGGGGAAATTCGAACACCGGGGAGCTGTTTTTT; clone size: -; J gene: TRBJ2-2; D gene: TRBD1; V gene: TRBV29-1
CDR3 protein: CASSFQGNTDTQYF; CDR3 DNA: TGTGCCAGCAGCTTCCAGGGGAACACAGATACGCAGTATTTT; clone size: -; J gene: TRBJ2-3; D gene: -; V gene: TRBV7-3
CDR3 protein: CSVGGDRGTYEQYF; CDR3 DNA: TGCAGCGTTGGGGGGGACAGGGGAACCTACGAGCAGTACTTC; clone size: -; J gene: TRBJ2-7; D gene: TRBD1; V gene: TRBV29-1
CDR3 protein: CASSYSGQGGYSPLHF; CDR3 DNA: TGTGCCAGCAGTTACTCGGGGCAGGGGGGTTATTCACCCCTCCACTTT; clone size: -; J gene: TRBJ1-6; D gene: TRBD1; V gene: TRBV6-5
CDR3 protein: CASSLRRTSTDTQYF; CDR3 DNA: TGTGCCAGCAGTCTCCGAAGGACTAGCACAGATACGCAGTATTTT; clone size: -; J gene: TRBJ2-3; D gene: -; V gene: TRBV27
CDR3 protein: CASSLEGRAADTQYF; CDR3 DNA: TGTGCCAGCAGTTTGGAGGGGAGGGCGGCAGATACGCAGTATTTT; clone size: -; J gene: TRBJ2-3; D gene: TRBD2; V gene: TRBV27
CDR3 protein: CATRTGMGNQPQHF; CDR3 DNA: TGTGCCACCCGCACGGGGATGGGGAATCAGCCCCAGCATTTT; clone size: few; J gene: TRBJ1-5; D gene: -; V gene: TRBV15